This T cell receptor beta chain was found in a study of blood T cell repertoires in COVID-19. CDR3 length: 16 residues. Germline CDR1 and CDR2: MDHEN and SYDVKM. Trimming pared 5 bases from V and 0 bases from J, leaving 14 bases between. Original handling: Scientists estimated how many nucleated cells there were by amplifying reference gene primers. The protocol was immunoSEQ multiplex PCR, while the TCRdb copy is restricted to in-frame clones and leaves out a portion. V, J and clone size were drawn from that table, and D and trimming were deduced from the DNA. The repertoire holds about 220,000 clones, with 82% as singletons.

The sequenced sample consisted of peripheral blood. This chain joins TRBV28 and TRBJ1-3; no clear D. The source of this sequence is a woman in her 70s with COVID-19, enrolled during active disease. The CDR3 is CASSMPLGVSGNTIYF. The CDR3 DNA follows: TGTGCCAGCAGTATGCCCCTCGGGGTCTCTGGAAACACCATATATTTT.